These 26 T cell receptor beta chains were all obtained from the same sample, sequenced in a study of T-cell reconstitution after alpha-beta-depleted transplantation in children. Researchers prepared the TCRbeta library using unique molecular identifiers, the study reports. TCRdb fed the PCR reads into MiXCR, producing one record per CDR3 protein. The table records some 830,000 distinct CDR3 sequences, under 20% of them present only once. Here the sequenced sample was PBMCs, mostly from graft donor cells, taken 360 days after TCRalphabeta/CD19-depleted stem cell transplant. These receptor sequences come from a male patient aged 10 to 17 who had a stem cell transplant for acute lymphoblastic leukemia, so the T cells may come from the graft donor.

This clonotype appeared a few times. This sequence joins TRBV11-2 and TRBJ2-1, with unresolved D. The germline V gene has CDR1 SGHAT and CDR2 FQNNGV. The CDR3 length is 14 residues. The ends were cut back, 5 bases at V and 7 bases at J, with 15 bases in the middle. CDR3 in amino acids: CASSEIIKMNEQFF. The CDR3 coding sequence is TGTGCCAGCAGCGAAATTATAAAGATGAATGAGCAGTTCTTC.

The CDR3 loop is CASSALAYDTGELFF. DNA for the CDR3: TGCGCCAGCAGCGCCCTAGCGTACGACACCGGGGAGCTGTTTTTT. J is TRBJ2-2 and V is TRBV5-1, with D perhaps matching TRBD2 (6 bases). CDR3 length: 15 amino acids. V was trimmed by 4 bases and J by 3 bases, leaving 13 bases between them. The germline V gene has CDR1 SGHRS and CDR2 YFSETQ.

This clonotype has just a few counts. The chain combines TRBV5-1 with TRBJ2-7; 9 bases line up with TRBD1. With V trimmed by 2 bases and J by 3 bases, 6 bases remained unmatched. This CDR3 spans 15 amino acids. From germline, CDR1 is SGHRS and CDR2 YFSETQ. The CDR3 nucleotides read TGCGCCAGCAGCTTAATGGGACAGGGCCTCTACGAGCAGTACTTC. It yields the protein CASSLMGQGLYEQYF.

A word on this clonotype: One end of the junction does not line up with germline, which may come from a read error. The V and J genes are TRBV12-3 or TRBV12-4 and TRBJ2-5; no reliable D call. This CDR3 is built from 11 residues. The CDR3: CASCFRETQYF. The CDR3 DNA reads TGTGCCAGCTGTTTTCGGGAGACCCAGTACTTC.

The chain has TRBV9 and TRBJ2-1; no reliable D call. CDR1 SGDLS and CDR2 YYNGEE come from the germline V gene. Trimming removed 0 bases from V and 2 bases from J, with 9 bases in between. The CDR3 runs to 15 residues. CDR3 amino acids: CASSVVGGAYNEQFF. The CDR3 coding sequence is TGTGCCAGCAGCGTAGTAGGTGGAGCCTACAATGAGCAGTTCTTC. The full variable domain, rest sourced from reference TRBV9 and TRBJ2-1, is DSGVTQTPKHLITATGQRVTLRCSPRSGDLSVYWYQQSLDQGLQFLIQYYNGEERAKGNILERFSAQQFPDLHSELNLSSLELGDSALYFCASSVVGGAYNEQFFGPGTRLTVL.

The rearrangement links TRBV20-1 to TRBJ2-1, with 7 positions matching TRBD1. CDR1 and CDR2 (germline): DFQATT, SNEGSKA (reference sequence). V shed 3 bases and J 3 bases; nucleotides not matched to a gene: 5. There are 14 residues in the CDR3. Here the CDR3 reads CSARRGQIYNEQFF. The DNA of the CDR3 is TGCAGTGCTAGGAGGGGACAGATCTACAATGAGCAGTTCTTC.

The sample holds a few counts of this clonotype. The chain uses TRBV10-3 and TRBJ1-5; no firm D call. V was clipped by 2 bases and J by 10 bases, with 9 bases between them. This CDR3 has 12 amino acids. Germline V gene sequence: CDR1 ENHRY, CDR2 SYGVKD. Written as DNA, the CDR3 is TGTGCCATCAGTGAGCCGTTAGGTCCCCAGCATTTT. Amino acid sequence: CAISEPLGPQHF.

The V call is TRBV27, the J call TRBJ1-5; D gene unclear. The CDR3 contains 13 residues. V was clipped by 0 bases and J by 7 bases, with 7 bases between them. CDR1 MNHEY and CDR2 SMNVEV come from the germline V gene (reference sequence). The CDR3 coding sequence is TGTGCCAGCAGTTTATCACTGCTACAGCCCCAGCATTTT. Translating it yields CASSLSLLQPQHF.

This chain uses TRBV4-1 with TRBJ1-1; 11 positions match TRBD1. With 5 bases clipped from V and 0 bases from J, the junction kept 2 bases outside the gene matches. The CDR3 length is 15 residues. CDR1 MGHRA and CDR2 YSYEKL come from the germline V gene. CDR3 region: CASSMGQGVNTEAFF. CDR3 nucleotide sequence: TGCGCCAGCAGCATGGGACAGGGGGTGAACACTGAAGCTTTCTTT.

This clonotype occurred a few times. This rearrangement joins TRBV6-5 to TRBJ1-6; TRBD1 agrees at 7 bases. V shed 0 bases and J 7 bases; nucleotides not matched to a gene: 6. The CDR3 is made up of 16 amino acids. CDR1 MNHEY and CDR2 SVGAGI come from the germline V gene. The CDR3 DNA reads TGTGCCAGCAGTTACTCGAGAAGGGGGCGAAATTCACCCCTCCACTTT. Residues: CASSYSRRGRNSPLHF.

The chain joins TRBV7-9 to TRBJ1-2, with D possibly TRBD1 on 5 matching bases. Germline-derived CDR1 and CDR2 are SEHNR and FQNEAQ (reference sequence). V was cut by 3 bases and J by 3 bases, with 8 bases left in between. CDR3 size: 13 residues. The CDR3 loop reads CASSFDSYYGYTF. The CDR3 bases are TGTGCCAGCAGCTTCGACAGTTACTATGGCTACACCTTC. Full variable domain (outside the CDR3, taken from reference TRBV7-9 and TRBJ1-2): DTGVSQNPRHKITKRGQNVTFRCDPISEHNRLYWYRQTLGQGPEFLTYFQNEAQLEKSRLLSDRFSAERPKGSFSTLEIQRTEQGDSAMYLCASSFDSYYGYTFGSGTRLTVV.

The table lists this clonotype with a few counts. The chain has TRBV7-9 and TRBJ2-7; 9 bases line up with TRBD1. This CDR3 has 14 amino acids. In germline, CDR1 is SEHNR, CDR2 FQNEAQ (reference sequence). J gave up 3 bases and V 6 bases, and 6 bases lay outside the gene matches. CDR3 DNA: TGTGCCAGCAGTTATGGGACAGGGTACTACGAGCAGTACTTC. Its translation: CASSYGTGYYEQYF.

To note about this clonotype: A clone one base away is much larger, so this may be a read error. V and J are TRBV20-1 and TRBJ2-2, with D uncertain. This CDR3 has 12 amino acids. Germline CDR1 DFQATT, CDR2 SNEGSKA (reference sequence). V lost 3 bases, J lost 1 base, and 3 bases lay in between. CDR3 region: CSASENTGELFF. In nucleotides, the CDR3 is TGCAGTGCTAGTGAGAACACCGGGGAGCTGTTTTTT.

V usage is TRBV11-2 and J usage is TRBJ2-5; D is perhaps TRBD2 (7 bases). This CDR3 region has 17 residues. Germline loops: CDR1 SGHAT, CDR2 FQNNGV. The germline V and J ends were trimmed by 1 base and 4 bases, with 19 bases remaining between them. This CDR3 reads CASSLGRGAPARETQYF. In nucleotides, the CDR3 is TGTGCCAGCAGCTTAGGACGGGGGGCGCCGGCCCGAGAGACCCAGTACTTC.

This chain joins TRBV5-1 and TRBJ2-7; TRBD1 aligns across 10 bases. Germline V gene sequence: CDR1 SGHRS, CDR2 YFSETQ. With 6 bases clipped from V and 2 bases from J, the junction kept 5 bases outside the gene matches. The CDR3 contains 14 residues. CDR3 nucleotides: TGCGCCAGCAAGGGGGGACAGGGGACCTACGAGCAGTACTTC. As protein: CASKGGQGTYEQYF.

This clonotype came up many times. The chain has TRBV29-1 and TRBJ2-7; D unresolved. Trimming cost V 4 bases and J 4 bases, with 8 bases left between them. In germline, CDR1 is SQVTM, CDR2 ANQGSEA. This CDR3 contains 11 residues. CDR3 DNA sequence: TGCAGCGTTGGGGTTGGGTACGAGCAGTACTTC. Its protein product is CSVGVGYEQYF.

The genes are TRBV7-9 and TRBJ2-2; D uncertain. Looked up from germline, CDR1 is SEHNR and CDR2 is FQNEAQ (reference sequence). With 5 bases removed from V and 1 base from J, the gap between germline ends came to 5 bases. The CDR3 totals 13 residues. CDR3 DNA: TGTGCCAGCAGCATTTGGAACACCGGGGAGCTGTTTTTT. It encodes CASSIWNTGELFF. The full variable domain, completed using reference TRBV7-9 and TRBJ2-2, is DTGVSQNPRHKITKRGQNVTFRCDPISEHNRLYWYRQTLGQGPEFLTYFQNEAQLEKSRLLSDRFSAERPKGSFSTLEIQRTEQGDSAMYLCASSIWNTGELFFGEGSRLTVL.

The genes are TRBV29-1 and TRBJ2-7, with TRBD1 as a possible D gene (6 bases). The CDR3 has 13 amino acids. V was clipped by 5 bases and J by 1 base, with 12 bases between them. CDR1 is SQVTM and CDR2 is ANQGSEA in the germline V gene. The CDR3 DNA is TGCAGCGTTCATGACAGGCTTTCCTACGAGCAGTACTTC. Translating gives CSVHDRLSYEQYF.

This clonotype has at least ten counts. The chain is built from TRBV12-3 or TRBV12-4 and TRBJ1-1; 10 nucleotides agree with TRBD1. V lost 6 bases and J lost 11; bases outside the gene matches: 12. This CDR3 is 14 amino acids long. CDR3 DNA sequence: TGTGCCAGCAGGCCGGGACAGGGGTCCGCTAGGGCTTTCTTT. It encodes CASRPGQGSARAFF.

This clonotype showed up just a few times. The CDR3 is CASSQRPQETQYF. CDR3 in DNA: TGTGCCAGCAGTCAGAGGCCCCAAGAGACCCAGTACTTC. The V call is TRBV7-9, the J call TRBJ2-5, with unresolved D. Between the trimmed V and J ends, which lost 6 bases and 1 base, there was a span of 9 bases. Per the germline V gene, CDR1 is SEHNR and CDR2 is FQNEAQ (reference sequence). This CDR3 spans 13 amino acids.

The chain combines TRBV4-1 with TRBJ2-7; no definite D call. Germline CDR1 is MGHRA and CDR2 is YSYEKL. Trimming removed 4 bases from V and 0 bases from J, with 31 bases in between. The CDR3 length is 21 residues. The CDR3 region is CASSRFHLLGVVSKSSYEQYF. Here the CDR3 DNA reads TGCGCCAGCAGCCGTTTCCACCTTCTAGGTGTGGTCTCCAAGTCCTCCTACGAGCAGTACTTC.

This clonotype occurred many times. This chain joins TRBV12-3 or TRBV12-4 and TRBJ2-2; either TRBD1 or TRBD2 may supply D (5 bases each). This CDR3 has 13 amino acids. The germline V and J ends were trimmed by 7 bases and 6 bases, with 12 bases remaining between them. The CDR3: CASIREGPGELFF. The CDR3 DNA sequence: TGTGCCAGCATCCGAGAGGGGCCCGGGGAGCTGTTTTTT.

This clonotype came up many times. In DNA, the CDR3 is TGCAGCGGCGGGACTAGCGGTTCCGAGCAGTACTTC. This translates into CSGGTSGSEQYF. The chain couples TRBV29-1 to TRBJ2-7; 11 bases are a match to TRBD2. V lost 7 bases, J lost 6 bases, and 5 bases stayed unmatched. Germline CDR1 SQVTM, CDR2 ANQGSEA. CDR3 length equals 12 residues.

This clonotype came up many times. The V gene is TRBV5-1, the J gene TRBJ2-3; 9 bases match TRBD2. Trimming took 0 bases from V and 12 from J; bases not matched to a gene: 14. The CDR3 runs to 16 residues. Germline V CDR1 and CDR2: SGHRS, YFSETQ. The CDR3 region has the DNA TGCGCCAGCAGCTTGGCACCTCTAGCGGGACCTCGATTCCAGTATTTT. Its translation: CASSLAPLAGPRFQYF.

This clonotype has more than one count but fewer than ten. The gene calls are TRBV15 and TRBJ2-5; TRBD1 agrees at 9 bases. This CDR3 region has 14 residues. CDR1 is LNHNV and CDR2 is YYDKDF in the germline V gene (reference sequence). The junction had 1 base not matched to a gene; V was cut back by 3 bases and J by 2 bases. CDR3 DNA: TGTGCCACCAGCAGTGACAGGGGGCAAGAGACCCAGTACTTC. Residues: CATSSDRGQETQYF.

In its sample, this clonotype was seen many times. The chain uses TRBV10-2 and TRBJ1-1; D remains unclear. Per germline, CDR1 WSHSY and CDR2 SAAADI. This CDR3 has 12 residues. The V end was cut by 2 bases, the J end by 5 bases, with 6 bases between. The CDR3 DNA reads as TGCGCCAGCAGTGAGAGGTCGACTGAAGCTTTCTTT. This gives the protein CASSERSTEAFF.